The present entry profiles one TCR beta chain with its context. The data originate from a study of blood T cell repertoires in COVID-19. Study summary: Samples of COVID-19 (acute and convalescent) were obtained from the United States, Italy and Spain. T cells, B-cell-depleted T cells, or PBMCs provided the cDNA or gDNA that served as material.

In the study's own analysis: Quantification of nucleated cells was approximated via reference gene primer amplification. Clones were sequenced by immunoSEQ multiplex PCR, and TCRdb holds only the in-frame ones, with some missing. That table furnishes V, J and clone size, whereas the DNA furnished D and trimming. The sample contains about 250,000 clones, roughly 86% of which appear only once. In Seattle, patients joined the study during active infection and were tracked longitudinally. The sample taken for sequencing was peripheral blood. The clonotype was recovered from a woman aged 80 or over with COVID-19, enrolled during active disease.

The CDR3 spells CASGVSQGDQPQHF. The CDR3 nucleotides are TGTGCCAGCGGTGTGTCACAGGGGGATCAGCCCCAGCATTTT. The J gene is TRBJ1-5, the V gene TRBV3-1 (or the pseudogene TRBV3-2); 8 bases fit TRBD1. This CDR3 is built from 14 residues. V lost 8 bases to trimming and J lost 5 bases; unmatched junction nucleotides: 8. Germline values: CDR1 LGHDT, CDR2 YNNKEL (reference sequence).